This T cell receptor (beta chain) is from a study of human T cells and chemical hapten exposure. Study at large: The study lasted roughly 26 weeks, and patients were dosed weekly with diphenylcyclopropenone on the scalp throughout. Study-wide points: Patch test score showed a positive correlation with PT1 expanded TCR counts.

This sample's time point: patch test 2, 6 weeks after DPC sensitization. The treatment here: therapeutic diphenylcyclopropenone sensitization with weekly scalp DPC. The CDR3 length is 16 residues. Trimming took 9 bases from V and 4 from J, leaving 23 bases between them. CDR1 SEHNR and CDR2 FQNEAQ come from the germline V gene (reference sequence). TCRdb ran MiXCR on the RACE reads and lists one entry per CDR3 protein. Among 360,000 or so distinct CDR3 sequences, roughly 6% were seen once, and the ten largest hold over 5.5%. With regard to this clonotype: Its antigen is not identified.

This sequence was found in a woman under 30 with alopecia areata. Some clones in this sample may be carry-over from other donors' samples. The chain joins TRBV7-9 to TRBJ2-3; tentative D call: TRBD2 (6 bases). Sequences were derived from whole blood, sampled in connection with sensitization to the hapten diphenylcyclopropenone (DPC). CDR3 residues: CASPPHSPRGADTQYF. CDR3 nucleotide sequence: TGTGCCAGTCCTCCGCATTCCCCGCGGGGCGCAGATACGCAGTATTTT.